This TCR beta chain was identified in a study of T cells in localized non-small cell lung cancer. With regard to this clone: Its antigen is undetermined.

Study-wide findings and caveats: Blood T cell density predicted longer survival; adjacent-lung clonality, shorter. A median of about 54 of the top 100 tumor clones appeared in adjacent lung, which was paired and uninvolved.

Method: immunoSEQ multiplex PCR; TCRdb's copy keeps in-frame clones and lacks some. The sample holds tens of thousands of clones, about 91% seen once. Germline assignment: CDR1 SGHAT and CDR2 FQNNGV. The CDR3 sequence is 15 residues long. The V end was cut by 1 base, the J end by 0 bases, with 9 bases between. The material sequenced was PBMCs, taken before any cancer treatment. V and J are TRBV11-2 and TRBJ1-1, with a weak D call TRBD1 (5 bases). This clonotype was obtained from a woman aged 35-75 years with stage II lung adenocarcinoma. For the CDR3, the DNA is TGTGCCAGCAGCTTAGTTGGGGGGTTGAACACTGAAGCTTTCTTT. Amino acids: CASSLVGGLNTEAFF.